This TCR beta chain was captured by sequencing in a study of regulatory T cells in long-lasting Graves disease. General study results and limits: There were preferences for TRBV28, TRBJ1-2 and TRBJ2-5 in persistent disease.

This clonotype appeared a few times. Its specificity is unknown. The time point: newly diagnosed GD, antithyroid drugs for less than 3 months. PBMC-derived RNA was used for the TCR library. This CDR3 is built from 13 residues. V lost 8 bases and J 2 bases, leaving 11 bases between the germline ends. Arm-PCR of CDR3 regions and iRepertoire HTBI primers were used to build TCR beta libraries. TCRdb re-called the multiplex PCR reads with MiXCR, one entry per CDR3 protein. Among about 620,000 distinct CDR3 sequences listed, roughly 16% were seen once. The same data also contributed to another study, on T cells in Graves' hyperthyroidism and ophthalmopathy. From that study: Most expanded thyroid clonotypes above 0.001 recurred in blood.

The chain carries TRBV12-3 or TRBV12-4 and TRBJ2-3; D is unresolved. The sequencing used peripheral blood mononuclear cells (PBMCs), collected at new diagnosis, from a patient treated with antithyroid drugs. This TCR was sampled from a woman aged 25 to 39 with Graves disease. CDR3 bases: TGTGCCAGCGCTCGTCGATCCACAGATACGCAGTATTTT. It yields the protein CASARRSTDTQYF.